This is a list of T cell receptor beta chains from one sample in a study of long-term antiretroviral therapy in people with HIV. This table comes from immunoSEQ multiplex PCR, and its TCRdb copy is limited to in-frame clones, with some not included. Of some 47,000 clones listed, roughly 96% are singletons. This specimen was unsorted PBMCs, taken 3.7 years after starting antiretroviral therapy. The source of these receptors is a woman aged 50 to 60 with HIV. Each CDR3 is given with its conserved first and last residue. Fields, in order: clone size, J gene, D gene, V gene, CDR3 protein, CDR3 DNA. D genes are given only for firm matches. Rows may omit the clone size; those that give it use once, few, many or a size class.

clone_size: NA; j_call: TRBJ2-1; d_call: NA; v_call: TRBV12-5; cdr3_aa: CASGFLDEQFF; cdr3_nt: TGTGCTAGTGGTTTTCTCGATGAGCAGTTCTTC
clone_size: NA; j_call: TRBJ1-1; d_call: TRBD1; v_call: TRBV5-1; cdr3_aa: CASSLGQGFMNTEAFF; cdr3_nt: TGCGCCAGCAGCTTGGGACAGGGTTTCATGAACACTGAAGCTTTCTTT
clone_size: NA; j_call: TRBJ2-7; d_call: NA; v_call: TRBV6-6; cdr3_aa: CASSYSQSQYF; cdr3_nt: TGTGCCAGCAGTTACTCACAGTCGCAGTACTTC
clone_size: NA; j_call: TRBJ2-5; d_call: TRBD1; v_call: TRBV7-9; cdr3_aa: CASSPGQGIQETQYF; cdr3_nt: TGTGCCAGCAGCCCGGGACAGGGGATCCAAGAGACCCAGTACTTC
clone_size: NA; j_call: TRBJ1-5; d_call: NA; v_call: TRBV6-1; cdr3_aa: CASSVAGWHQPQHF; cdr3_nt: TGTGCCAGCAGTGTCGCAGGGTGGCATCAGCCCCAGCATTTT
clone_size: NA; j_call: TRBJ1-4; d_call: NA; v_call: TRBV5-6; cdr3_aa: CASSYWDSTNEKLFF; cdr3_nt: TGTGCCAGCAGCTACTGGGACTCAACTAATGAAAAACTGTTTTTT
clone_size: NA; j_call: TRBJ1-1; d_call: NA; v_call: TRBV7-3; cdr3_aa: CASSLAAVWTNEGEAFF; cdr3_nt: TGTGCCAGCAGCTTAGCGGCGGTATGGACGAACGAGGGTGAAGCTTTCTTT
clone_size: NA; j_call: TRBJ2-3; d_call: NA; v_call: TRBV2; cdr3_aa: CASSREGADTQYF; cdr3_nt: TGTGCCAGCAGCCGCGAAGGGGCAGATACGCAGTATTTT
clone_size: NA; j_call: TRBJ2-7; d_call: NA; v_call: TRBV7-2; cdr3_aa: CASSLAPGVSSYEQYF; cdr3_nt: TGTGCCAGCAGCTTAGCTCCAGGCGTAAGCTCCTACGAGCAGTACTTC
clone_size: NA; j_call: TRBJ2-3; d_call: NA; v_call: TRBV7-2; cdr3_aa: CASRKGGVSTDTQYF; cdr3_nt: TGTGCCAGCAGAAAAGGGGGGGTCAGCACAGATACGCAGTATTTT
clone_size: NA; j_call: TRBJ1-3; d_call: NA; v_call: TRBV7-9; cdr3_aa: CASSPLDRKAGNTIYF; cdr3_nt: TGTGCCAGCAGCCCCCTAGACCGCAAGGCTGGAAACACCATATATTTT
clone_size: NA; j_call: TRBJ2-1; d_call: NA; v_call: TRBV30; cdr3_aa: CAWIPTDFFSYNEQFF; cdr3_nt: TGTGCCTGGATCCCCACAGACTTCTTCTCCTACAATGAGCAGTTCTTC
clone_size: NA; j_call: TRBJ2-7; d_call: TRBD1; v_call: TRBV9; cdr3_aa: CASSPKGDRLYEQYF; cdr3_nt: TGTGCCAGCAGCCCTAAAGGGGACAGGTTGTACGAGCAGTACTTC
clone_size: few; j_call: TRBJ2-3; d_call: TRBD2; v_call: TRBV7-2; cdr3_aa: CASRPLSGGASNTQYF; cdr3_nt: TGTGCCAGCCGGCCCCTTAGCGGGGGGGCATCAAATACGCAGTATTTT
clone_size: NA; j_call: TRBJ2-7; d_call: NA; v_call: TRBV6-5; cdr3_aa: CASSYRGPYEQYF; cdr3_nt: TGTGCCAGCAGTTACCGAGGACCCTACGAGCAGTACTTC
clone_size: NA; j_call: TRBJ1-5; d_call: NA; v_call: TRBV4-1; cdr3_aa: CASSQDPVQSNQPQHF; cdr3_nt: TGCGCCAGCAGCCAAGATCCTGTTCAGAGCAATCAGCCCCAGCATTTT
clone_size: NA; j_call: TRBJ2-7; d_call: TRBD2; v_call: TRBV7-2; cdr3_aa: CASSRNQLAGGPREQYF; cdr3_nt: TGTGCCAGCAGCCGCAATCAACTAGCGGGGGGGCCACGCGAGCAGTACTTC
clone_size: NA; j_call: TRBJ2-2; d_call: TRBD2; v_call: TRBV7-7; cdr3_aa: CASSNGLGSGELFF; cdr3_nt: TGTGCTAGCAGCAACGGACTAGGATCCGGGGAGCTGTTTTTT
clone_size: NA; j_call: TRBJ1-3; d_call: NA; v_call: TRBV9; cdr3_aa: CASSVEAGNTIYF; cdr3_nt: TGTGCCAGCAGCGTAGAAGCTGGAAACACCATATATTTT
clone_size: NA; j_call: TRBJ2-5; d_call: TRBD2; v_call: TRBV2; cdr3_aa: CASSQLAKETQYF; cdr3_nt: TGTGCCAGCAGCCAACTAGCGAAGGAGACCCAGTACTTC
clone_size: NA; j_call: TRBJ1-2; d_call: NA; v_call: TRBV30; cdr3_aa: CAWSRLGSSQGYTF; cdr3_nt: TGTGCCTGGAGTCGCCTAGGGTCGTCACAAGGCTACACCTTC
clone_size: NA; j_call: TRBJ2-2; d_call: NA; v_call: TRBV7-9; cdr3_aa: CASTPGSNTGELFF; cdr3_nt: TGTGCCAGCACCCCCGGCTCGAACACCGGGGAGCTGTTTTTT